These T cell receptor beta chains were read from a single sample in a study of tumor-infiltrating lymphocytes in oesophageal squamous cell carcinoma. TCRdb fed the PCR reads into MiXCR, producing one record per CDR3 protein. The table includes approximately 9,500 distinct CDR3 sequences, 58% detected once. The sequenced sample consisted of esophageal tumor tissue. The source of these receptors is a female donor with esophageal squamous cell carcinoma. Both conserved end residues are part of each CDR3. D genes are given only for firm matches. Only part of the rows carry a size: once, few, many, or a class if the clone is expanded.

clone size: NA
V gene: TRBV11-2
J gene: TRBJ2-3
D gene: NA
CDR3 protein: CASSLYSSSGELYF
CDR3 DNA: TGTGCCAGCAGCTTATATTCTAGTTCCGGGGAGCTGTATTTT

clone size: NA
V gene: TRBV18
J gene: TRBJ2-5
D gene: NA
CDR3 protein: CASSPPQFSPTTQETQYF
CDR3 DNA: TGTGCCAGCTCACCACCTCAATTCTCGCCCACTACCCAAGAGACCCAGTACTTC

clone size: medium-sized
V gene: TRBV7-3
J gene: TRBJ2-1
D gene: NA
CDR3 protein: CASSLKGTSSYNEQFF
CDR3 DNA: TGTGCCAGCAGCCTCAAGGGGACGAGCTCCTACAATGAGCAGTTCTTC

clone size: NA
V gene: TRBV7-6
J gene: TRBJ2-1
D gene: NA
CDR3 protein: CASSPRRGNEQFF
CDR3 DNA: TGTGCCAGCAGCCCCAGGCGTGGCAATGAGCAGTTCTTC

clone size: NA
V gene: TRBV6-1
J gene: TRBJ1-3
D gene: TRBD1
CDR3 protein: CASMALRTGLSGNTIYF
CDR3 DNA: TGTGCCAGCATGGCCCTCCGGACAGGACTCTCTGGAAACACCATATATTTT

clone size: NA
V gene: TRBV12-3/TRBV12-4
J gene: TRBJ2-5
D gene: NA
CDR3 protein: CASSFRDVETQYF
CDR3 DNA: TGTGCCAGCAGTTTCCGGGACGTCGAGACCCAGTACTTC

clone size: many
V gene: TRBV23-1
J gene: TRBJ2-2
D gene: NA
CDR3 protein: CASSLRARQPNPTSNTGELFF
CDR3 DNA: TGCGCCAGCAGTCTCAGGGCGAGACAGCCCAATCCCACCTCGAACACCGGGGAGCTGTTTTTT

clone size: once
V gene: TRBV6-1
J gene: TRBJ2-5
D gene: NA
CDR3 protein: CASSEWGGSETQYF
CDR3 DNA: TGTGCCAGCAGTGAGTGGGGTGGCTCGGAGACCCAGTACTTC

clone size: NA
V gene: TRBV25-1
J gene: TRBJ2-5
D gene: NA
CDR3 protein: CASSEGRSFQETQYF
CDR3 DNA: TGTGCCAGCAGTGAAGGGAGAAGCTTTCAAGAGACCCAGTACTTC

clone size: NA
V gene: TRBV6-1
J gene: TRBJ1-1
D gene: NA
CDR3 protein: CASSYRNMDTEAFF
CDR3 DNA: TGTGCCAGCAGTTACCGCAACATGGACACTGAAGCTTTCTTT

clone size: NA
V gene: TRBV11-3
J gene: TRBJ2-3
D gene: NA
CDR3 protein: CASSPGMGDTQYF
CDR3 DNA: TGTGCCAGCAGCCCCGGCATGGGGGATACGCAGTATTTT

clone size: few
V gene: TRBV11-1
J gene: TRBJ2-1
D gene: NA
CDR3 protein: CASSLASNEQFF
CDR3 DNA: TGTGCCAGCAGCTTAGCGTCGAATGAGCAGTTCTTC

clone size: few
V gene: TRBV6-1
J gene: TRBJ2-1
D gene: NA
CDR3 protein: CASSATYSNHEQFF
CDR3 DNA: TGTGCCAGCAGTGCGACCTACAGTAACCATGAGCAGTTCTTC

clone size: NA
V gene: TRBV7-8
J gene: TRBJ2-7
D gene: NA
CDR3 protein: CASSSAYEQYF
CDR3 DNA: TGTGCCAGCAGCTCTGCCTACGAGCAGTACTTC

clone size: many
V gene: TRBV4-1
J gene: TRBJ1-1
D gene: NA
CDR3 protein: CASSQLPGRLNTEAFF
CDR3 DNA: TGCGCCAGCAGCCAACTCCCGGGACGGCTGAACACTGAAGCTTTCTTT

clone size: NA
V gene: TRBV7-2
J gene: TRBJ1-6
D gene: NA
CDR3 protein: CASSTGPVGETQYF
CDR3 DNA: TGTGCCAGCAGCACCGGACCAGTCGGGGAGACCCAGTACTTT

clone size: NA
V gene: TRBV24-1
J gene: TRBJ2-3
D gene: TRBD2
CDR3 protein: CATSDSGLAGGTSTDTQYF
CDR3 DNA: TGTGCCACCAGTGACTCGGGACTAGCGGGAGGGACGAGCACAGATACGCAGTATTTT

clone size: many
V gene: TRBV19
J gene: TRBJ2-2
D gene: TRBD1
CDR3 protein: CASTLTGASTGELFF
CDR3 DNA: TGTGCCAGTACCCTTACAGGGGCGAGCACCGGGGAGCTGTTTTTT

clone size: medium-sized
V gene: TRBV6-1
J gene: TRBJ2-7
D gene: NA
CDR3 protein: CASGHYEQYF
CDR3 DNA: TGTGCCAGCGGACACTACGAGCAGTACTTC

clone size: few
V gene: TRBV7-2
J gene: TRBJ2-5
D gene: TRBD1
CDR3 protein: CASSPGQGQETQYF
CDR3 DNA: TGTGCCAGCAGCCCTGGACAGGGACAAGAGACCCAGTACTTC

clone size: NA
V gene: TRBV7-2
J gene: TRBJ2-5
D gene: NA
CDR3 protein: CASSYQETQYF
CDR3 DNA: TGTGCCAGCAGCTACCAAGAGACCCAGTACTTC

clone size: NA
V gene: TRBV7-4
J gene: TRBJ2-1
D gene: TRBD2
CDR3 protein: CASVRSSGSYNEQFF
CDR3 DNA: TGTGCCAGCGTCCGATCTAGCGGGAGCTACAATGAGCAGTTCTTC

clone size: NA
V gene: TRBV11-3
J gene: TRBJ2-2
D gene: NA
CDR3 protein: CASSIRGGELFF
CDR3 DNA: TGTGCCAGCAGCATCAGGGGAGGGGAGCTGTTTTTT

clone size: once
V gene: TRBV5-6
J gene: TRBJ2-4
D gene: NA
CDR3 protein: CASSLVQGAKNIQYF
CDR3 DNA: TGTGCCAGCAGCTTGGTTCAGGGAGCCAAAAACATTCAGTACTTC

clone size: NA
V gene: TRBV12-3/TRBV12-4
J gene: TRBJ2-7
D gene: TRBD1
CDR3 protein: CASSLWGQGSEQYF
CDR3 DNA: TGTGCCAGCAGTTTATGGGGACAGGGATCCGAGCAGTACTTC